This section outlines one T cell receptor beta chain sequence together with its context. Its matching antigen is unknown. The data derive from a study of T cell responses to AZD1222 COVID-19 vaccine. Germline values: CDR1 LNHDA, CDR2 SQIVND (reference sequence). The ends were cut back, 7 bases at V and 4 bases at J, with 7 bases in the middle. The CDR3 totals 11 residues. General study findings and limits: Clonal diversity may have been underestimated in mostly white British donors. Spike was spanned by vaccine-associated CD4 TCRs, with dominance at 160-218 and 743-854.

Sequencing was performed with immunoSEQ multiplex PCR; in TCRdb, only in-frame clones are kept and a portion is missing. The sample yields roughly 140,000 clones, 70% to 90% seen once. The V gene is TRBV19, the J gene TRBJ2-5; D is possibly TRBD1 (6 bases). This specimen consisted of peripheral blood, obtained on day 0 of AZD1222 vaccination. This sequence originates from an adult in good health. The CDR3 sequence is CASKGGETQYF. In DNA, the CDR3 is TGTGCCAGTAAAGGGGGAGAGACCCAGTACTTC. The whole variable domain, remainder taken from reference TRBV19 and TRBJ2-5, is DGGITQSPKYLFRKEGQNVTLSCEQNLNHDAMYWYRQDPGQGLRLIYYSQIVNDFQKGDIAEGYSVSREKKESFPLTVTSAQKNPTAFYLCASKGGETQYFGPGTRLLVL.